The entry that follows covers one T cell receptor beta chain sequence. Its target is unknown. The PCR used 60 Vbeta and 13 Jbeta primers. Generated by immunoSEQ multiplex PCR, the TCRdb table keeps only in-frame clones and is missing some. The table has 70,000 to 95,000 clones, more than 75% seen once; the top ten hold about 15%. These data originate in a study of cytomegalovirus exposure and HLA in healthy donors. Study-wide results and limits: A likely sequencing artifact accounted for one observed cluster of highly shared sequence variants. Many donors shared some public TCRs, even though most TCR sequences were rare.

Germline V gene data show CDR1 as LNHDA and CDR2 as SQIVND (reference sequence). The CDR3 spans 16 residues. After removal of 4 bases from V and 4 bases from J, the junction contained 10 bases not matched to a gene. Material: PBMCs. The sequence was collected from a woman aged 40 to 50 in good health and CMV-seropositive. The chain is built from TRBV19 and TRBJ1-1; 9 positions agree with TRBD1. DNA for the CDR3: TGTGCCAGTAGTAGGGACAGGGTAGTCAGCGGCACTGAAGCTTTCTTT. Residues: CASSRDRVVSGTEAFF.